A single T cell receptor beta chain is shown here with its context. The data were taken from a study of blood T cell repertoires in COVID-19. Study-wide context: Spain, Italy and the United States supplied samples that represented acute and convalescent COVID-19. PBMCs, B-cell-depleted T cells, or T cells provided the cDNA or gDNA that made up the material.

In the source study's methods: The authors estimated nucleated cell counts from reference gene primer amplification. Libraries were prepared by immunoSEQ multiplex PCR; TCRdb keeps only in-frame clonotypes and omits some of them. That table is the source of V, J and clone size, and D and trimming were worked out from the DNA. The repertoire holds about 50,000 clones, with about 83% as singletons. This CDR3 is 16 amino acids long. V lost 1 base and J lost 7; bases outside the gene matches: 7. Per germline, CDR1 KGHSH and CDR2 LQKENI. V and J are TRBV18 and TRBJ1-4; 9 bases are a match to TRBD1. Sequences were obtained from peripheral blood. The receptor was derived from a woman aged 55 to 70 with acute or convalescent COVID-19. The CDR3 bases are TGTGCCAGCTCACCACTGGACAGGGGAAGGAGTGAAAAACTGTTTTTT. Protein: CASSPLDRGRSEKLFF.